These 6 T cell receptor beta chains originate from one sample sequenced in a study of technical replicates of blood from several donors. Method: immunoSEQ multiplex PCR; TCRdb's copy keeps in-frame clones and lacks some. The sample contains about 71,000 clones, 95% to 97% of which appear only once. Sequencing was performed on T cells isolated from PBMCs. The receptor source for this set is a human donor in good health.

The chain employs TRBV5-1 and TRBJ2-3; 9 bases match TRBD2. V trimming: 4 bases; J trimming: 6 bases; junction bases outside the gene matches: 9. This CDR3 has 15 residues. CDR1 and CDR2 (germline): SGHRS, YFSETQ. The CDR3 nucleotides are TGCGCCAGCAGCAGGGGAGGTCTAGCGGGGGATACGCAGTATTTT. It translates to CASSRGGLAGDTQYF.

The V call is TRBV10-2, the J call TRBJ1-5, with 8 positions matching TRBD1. V was pared by 4 bases and J by 4 bases, with 6 bases of the junction left unmatched. Germline values: CDR1 WSHSY, CDR2 SAAADI. This CDR3 has 15 residues. The CDR3 here is CASSAQGVGNQPQHF. As DNA, the CDR3 is TGCGCCAGCAGTGCACAGGGGGTGGGTAATCAGCCCCAGCATTTT.

The chain recombines TRBV18 with TRBJ2-3, with 8 bases that match TRBD2. The CDR3 is made up of 17 amino acids. The germline V gene encodes CDR1 KGHSH and CDR2 LQKENI. V lost 1 base to trimming and J lost 3 bases; unmatched junction nucleotides: 9. The CDR3: CASSPRRSGGQTDTQYF. The CDR3 DNA sequence: TGTGCCAGCTCACCACGGCGATCGGGGGGGCAGACAGATACGCAGTATTTT.

The rearrangement uses TRBV9 and TRBJ2-1; 8 bases fit TRBD2. V lost 2 bases to trimming and J lost 2 bases; unmatched junction nucleotides: 3. The CDR3 length is 15 residues. Germline assignment: CDR1 SGDLS and CDR2 YYNGEE. The CDR3 sequence: CASSVSGTAYNEQFF. CDR3 sequence (DNA): TGTGCCAGCAGCGTTAGCGGGACCGCCTACAATGAGCAGTTCTTC.

This rearrangement joins TRBV12-5 to TRBJ1-3, with no clear D. The CDR3 contains 16 residues. Trimming left V 0 bases short and J 4 bases short, with 13 bases between. CDR1 and CDR2 (germline): LGHNT, FRNRAP. In DNA form, the CDR3 reads TGTGCTAGTGGTTTGGTACTTCATGAAAAGGGAAACACCATATATTTT. Its protein product is CASGLVLHEKGNTIYF. The full variable domain, rest sourced from reference TRBV12-5 and TRBJ1-3, is DARVTQTPRHKVTEMGQEVTMRCQPILGHNTVFWYRQTMMQGLELLAYFRNRAPLDDSGMPKDRFSAEMPDATLATLKIQPSEPRDSAVYFCASGLVLHEKGNTIYFGEGSWLTVV.

The chain employs TRBV5-4 and TRBJ1-2; 9 bases map to TRBD1. This CDR3 comprises 14 residues. Germline CDR1 reads SGHNT; CDR2 reads YYREEE (reference sequence). The V segment lost 0 bases and the J segment 3 bases; nucleotides outside the gene matches: 0. CDR3 sequence reads: CASSLGTGDYGYTF. The CDR3 DNA is TGTGCCAGCAGCTTGGGGACAGGGGACTATGGCTACACCTTC.